One and the same sample provided the 22 T cell receptor beta chains below, sequenced in a study of OX40 agonist ivuxolimab in advanced cancers. Produced via immunoSEQ multiplex PCR; TCRdb's table is partial and in-frame only. The sample shows approximately 75,000 clones, roughly nine tenths of them seen only once. This sample comprised CD4+ or CD8+ T cells sorted from blood, obtained in a trial of the OX40 agonist ivuxolimab. These receptors originate from an adult with an advanced solid tumor such as melanoma, head and neck, liver or kidney cancer.

This clone appeared a single time. The chain links TRBV7-2 to TRBJ2-2; D ambiguous. This CDR3 region has 13 residues. Germline CDR1 reads SGHTA; CDR2 reads FQGNSA. Trimming cost V 4 bases and J 1 base, with 4 bases left between them. The CDR3 spells CASSYENTGELFF. For the CDR3, the DNA is TGTGCCAGCAGCTACGAGAACACCGGGGAGCTGTTTTTT.

This rearrangement joins TRBV2 to TRBJ2-7; the match to TRBD2 covers 7 bases. This CDR3 has 13 residues. The V gene's germline CDR1 is SNHLY and CDR2 FYNNEI. V lost 6 bases, J lost 5 bases, and 7 bases stayed unmatched. The chain's CDR3 is CASRRLAANEQYF. The CDR3 nucleotides read TGTGCCAGCAGAAGACTAGCCGCCAACGAGCAGTACTTC.

The gene calls are TRBV15 and TRBJ2-1; TRBD2 is a possible D gene (7 bases). V was clipped by 4 bases and J by 7 bases, with 23 bases between them. Germline CDR1 reads LNHNV; CDR2 reads YYDKDF (reference sequence). CDR3 length: 17 residues. The CDR3 bases are TGTGCCACCAGCACCCATGGGATGAGGGGGGGCATGAATGAGCAGTTCTTC. Protein sequence: CATSTHGMRGGMNEQFF.

The V and J genes are TRBV15 and TRBJ2-6; TRBD1 matches 10 bases. The CDR3 spans 17 residues. From germline, CDR1 is LNHNV and CDR2 YYDKDF (reference sequence). V lost 5 bases and J lost 3; bases outside the gene matches: 7. The CDR3, as DNA: TGTGCCACCAGCCGGGACAGGGGTGACTTTGGGGCCAACGTCCTGACTTTC. This translates into CATSRDRGDFGANVLTF.

This clone was recorded a few times. The rearrangement joins TRBV2 to TRBJ1-2; 10 bases fit TRBD1. V shed 7 bases and J 6 bases; nucleotides not matched to a gene: 2. The CDR3 length is 12 residues. Germline V CDR1 and CDR2: SNHLY, FYNNEI. The CDR3 spells CASIGTGDGYTF. CDR3 nucleotide sequence: TGTGCCAGCATTGGGACAGGGGATGGCTACACCTTC.

This chain joins TRBV5-5 and TRBJ2-7; D might be TRBD2 (6 bases). CDR3 length: 14 residues. Germline V gene lookup returns CDR1 SGHKS and CDR2 YYEKEE (reference sequence). V was clipped by 4 bases and J by 6 bases, with 17 bases between them. CDR3 protein: CASSRVSSESEQYF. CDR3 nucleotides: TGTGCCAGCAGCCGGGTTTCTAGCGAGAGCGAGCAGTACTTC.

CDR3 nucleotides: TGTGCCAGCAGCTTGTACGGTTCCCTCAACCGGGACAGGTATTCACCCCTCCACTTT. Translation gives CASSLYGSLNRDRYSPLHF. The chain is built from TRBV5-6 and TRBJ1-6, with 8 bases that match TRBD1. Germline V lookup: CDR1 SGHDT, CDR2 YYEEEE. J was trimmed by 8 bases and V by 1 base; bases with no gene match: 17. This CDR3 region has 19 residues.

This chain connects TRBV6-5 to TRBJ1-1, with 7 bases matching TRBD1. Germline CDR1 and CDR2: MNHEY and SVGAGI. Unmatched junction bases numbered 7, after V lost 6 bases and J lost 0 bases. The CDR3 has 15 amino acids. CDR3 sequence (DNA): TGTGCCAGCAGGGAGGAACAGGGGATGAACACTGAAGCTTTCTTT. The encoded protein is CASREEQGMNTEAFF.

This chain connects TRBV5-4 to TRBJ2-2, with a possible D match to TRBD2 (6 bases). V was clipped by 0 bases and J by 0 bases, with 6 bases between them. CDR1 and CDR2 from the germline V gene are SGHNT and YYREEE (reference sequence). This CDR3 has 15 residues. CDR3 protein: CASSLGLANTGELFF. CDR3 coding DNA: TGTGCCAGCAGCTTGGGACTAGCGAACACCGGGGAGCTGTTTTTT.

The rearrangement links TRBV30 to TRBJ2-1; either TRBD1 or TRBD2 may fit D (5 bases each). CDR3 length equals 14 residues. V shed 5 bases and J shed 0 bases, with 11 bases lying between them. The V gene's germline CDR1 is GTSNPN and CDR2 SVGIG (reference sequence). CDR3 DNA: TGTGCCTGGGCACCAGGGAGCTCCTACAATGAGCAGTTCTTC. Protein: CAWAPGSSYNEQFF.

The chain carries TRBV7-9 and TRBJ2-1, with TRBD2 matching over 11 bases. The V gene's germline CDR1 is SEHNR and CDR2 FQNEAQ (reference sequence). The CDR3 consists of 15 residues. With V trimmed by 2 bases and J by 9 bases, 6 bases remained unmatched. The CDR3 bases are TGTGCCAGCAGCTTAATAGCGGGAGGGCCTGTTGAGCAGTTCTTC. Amino acid sequence: CASSLIAGGPVEQFF.

This clone was picked up one time. V is TRBV4-1 and J is TRBJ2-7; 7 nucleotides align to TRBD1. The germline CDR1 and CDR2 sequences are MGHRA and YSYEKL. After removal of 3 bases from V and 2 bases from J, the junction contained 10 bases not matched to a gene. CDR3 length equals 16 residues. Written as DNA, the CDR3 is TGCGCCAGCAGCCAGATGGGACAGTCCCCAACCTACGAGCAGTACTTC. Translated, it gives CASSQMGQSPTYEQYF.

CDR3 coding DNA: TGTGCCAGCAGCTTATCGACTGAAGCTTTCTTT. Its translation: CASSLSTEAFF. The genes are TRBV7-9 and TRBJ1-1; D not resolved. The V gene lost 2 bases and the J gene lost 5 bases, with 3 bases spanning the gap. Germline-derived CDR1 and CDR2 are SEHNR and FQNEAQ (reference sequence). CDR3 length: 11 amino acids.

Of note for this clone: Additional DNA sequences in this sample encode the identical CDR3. The chain joins TRBV9 to TRBJ1-1; no definite D call. Trimming pared 1 base from V and 0 bases from J, leaving 7 bases between. CDR1 SGDLS and CDR2 YYNGEE come from the germline V gene. This CDR3 has 14 residues. The CDR3 sequence: CASSVNSLNTEAFF. In DNA, the CDR3 is TGTGCCAGCAGCGTAAACAGCCTGAACACTGAAGCTTTCTTT.

This clone was seen once. This chain connects TRBV27 to TRBJ2-2; 8 nucleotides align to TRBD1. From germline, CDR1 is MNHEY and CDR2 SMNVEV (reference sequence). This CDR3 spans 15 amino acids. The V gene end was trimmed by 4 bases and the J gene end by 2 bases; junction bases not matched to a gene: 3. CDR3 protein: CASSWQGANTGELFF. CDR3 in DNA: TGTGCCAGCAGTTGGCAGGGGGCCAACACCGGGGAGCTGTTTTTT.

Here the CDR3 reads CAESAGVWDEQFF. The CDR3 DNA reads TGTGCAGAGTCGGCGGGAGTGTGGGATGAGCAGTTCTTC. The chain has TRBV7-2 and TRBJ2-1; the match to TRBD2 covers 7 bases. The V gene's germline CDR1 is SGHTA and CDR2 FQGNSA. The CDR3 is 13 residues long. The full variable domain, in which reference TRBV7-2 and TRBJ2-1 provide the parts outside the CDR3, is GAGVSQSPSNKVTEKGKDVELRCDPISGHTALYWYRQSLGQGLEFLIYFQGNSAPDKSGLPSDRFSAERTGGSVSTLTIQRTQQEDSAVYLCAESAGVWDEQFFGPGTRLTVL.

V usage is TRBV30 and J usage is TRBJ2-1; D gene ambiguous. Trimming took off 0 bases at V and 3 bases at J, with 6 bases between the two ends. Germline V gene lookup returns CDR1 GTSNPN and CDR2 SVGIG (reference sequence). The CDR3 consists of 13 residues. The DNA of the CDR3 is TGTGCCTGGAGTGTACGCCACTACAATGAGCAGTTCTTC. The encoded protein is CAWSVRHYNEQFF. Using reference TRBV30 and TRBJ2-1 for the parts outside the CDR3, the full variable domain is SQTIHQWPATLVQPVGSPLSLECTVEGTSNPNLYWYRQAAGRGLQLLFYSVGIGQISSEVPQNLSASRPQDRQFILSSKKLLLSDSGFYLCAWSVRHYNEQFFGPGTRLTVL.

The rearrangement joins TRBV23-1 to TRBJ1-5, with 7 bases that match TRBD1. TRBV23-1 has ORF status, its function being uncertain. The CDR3 extends over 13 amino acids. With 7 bases clipped from V and 1 base from J, the junction kept 1 base outside the gene matches. CDR3 sequence: CASKGQSNQPQHF. The DNA of the CDR3 is TGCGCCAGCAAGGGACAGAGCAATCAGCCCCAGCATTTT.

This clone came up once. V usage is TRBV6-6 and J usage is TRBJ2-7, with TRBD2 matching 9 bases. The germline gives CDR1 MNHNY, CDR2 SVGAGI (reference sequence). V gave up 5 bases and J gave up 3 bases; unmatched junction bases: 8. The CDR3 spans 15 residues. For the CDR3, the DNA is TGTGCCAGCAGTCCTAGCGGGGCGGGGAGCTACGAGCAGTACTTC. This sequence encodes CASSPSGAGSYEQYF.

The chain joins TRBV7-3 to TRBJ2-6; no clear D gene. V was shortened by 4 bases and J by 0 bases, with 16 bases between the two germline ends. This CDR3 has 18 amino acids. Germline V gene sequence: CDR1 SGHTA, CDR2 FQGTGA. As DNA, the CDR3 is TGTGCCAGCAGCTCCTCGGCAGTGAGGTCCTCTGGGGCCAACGTCCTGACTTTC. Its translation is CASSSSAVRSSGANVLTF.

The chain has TRBV27 and TRBJ2-7; TRBD2 aligns across 11 bases. The CDR3 is 18 residues long. The V segment lost 3 bases and the J segment 4 bases; nucleotides outside the gene matches: 14. Germline values: CDR1 MNHEY, CDR2 SMNVEV (reference sequence). The CDR3 loop reads CASSFRGLADNNAYEQYF. As DNA, the CDR3 is TGTGCCAGCAGTTTTAGGGGACTAGCGGATAACAACGCGTACGAGCAGTACTTC.

This rearrangement joins TRBV11-2 to TRBJ2-2; D is undetermined. Germline loops: CDR1 SGHAT, CDR2 FQNNGV. Trimming stripped 0 bases from V and 4 bases from J, with 6 bases between. This CDR3 is built from 14 residues. The CDR3, as DNA: TGTGCCAGCAGCTTAGAAAGTTCCACCGGGGAGCTGTTTTTT. Its protein product is CASSLESSTGELFF. Drawing the rest from reference TRBV11-2 and TRBJ2-2, the complete variable domain is EAGVAQSPRYKIIEKRQSVAFWCNPISGHATLYWYQQILGQGPKLLIQFQNNGVVDDSQLPKDRFSAERLKGVDSTLKIQPAKLEDSAVYLCASSLESSTGELFFGEGSRLTVL.